The 11 T cell receptor beta chains below all came from one sample that was sequenced in a study of shared clonotypes between healthy human individuals. The repertoire was sequenced with immunoSEQ multiplex PCR; TCRdb's copy has only in-frame clones and lacks some. Of 450,000 to 500,000 clones in the sample, over 70% are singletons; the top ten hold over 9.5%. Sequenced material: PBMCs. These TCRs come from a woman in her forties in good health. Some clones in this sample may be carry-over from other donors' samples.

The rearrangement links TRBV4-1 to TRBJ2-7; D gene ambiguous. The CDR3 consists of 16 residues. The germline V and J ends were trimmed by 0 bases and 6 bases, with 18 bases remaining between them. Germline V CDR1 and CDR2: MGHRA, YSYEKL. In nucleotides, the CDR3 is TGCGCCAGCAGCCAAGATTATCACCTACCAACGGGCGAGCAGTACTTC. It codes for CASSQDYHLPTGEQYF.

For this clone: It is likely a read error: a sequence one base away is far more abundant. The same CDR3 arises from other DNA sequences in this sample as well. This chain connects TRBV28 to TRBJ1-5; D is ambiguous. Trimming took 2 bases from V and 4 from J, leaving 12 bases between them. Per germline, CDR1 MDHEN and CDR2 SYDVKM. The CDR3 length is 15 residues. CDR3 sequence: CASSLGRLSNQPQHF. CDR3 DNA: TGTGCCAGCAGTTTAGGCAGGCTTAGTAATCAGCCCCAGCATTTT.

CDR3 DNA: TGTGCCAGCAGCCCTAGGACAGATGAAGCTTTCTTT. This sequence encodes CASSPRTDEAFF. This chain connects TRBV6-5 to TRBJ1-1, with D tentatively TRBD1 (6 bases). Trimming left V 6 bases short and J 7 bases short, with 12 bases between. Per the germline V gene, CDR1 is MNHEY and CDR2 is SVGAGI. The CDR3 covers 12 residues.

This clone was counted a few times. It differs at one base from a far larger clone, so likely a read error. The chain combines TRBV27 with TRBJ1-1; D gene uncertain. The germline gives CDR1 MNHEY, CDR2 SMNVEV (reference sequence). There are 13 residues in the CDR3. In DNA form, the CDR3 reads TGTGCCAGCAGCGAGAGGGAGAACACTGGAGCTTTCTTT. The encoded protein is CASSERENTGAFF.

Of note for this clone: A far larger clone lies a single base away; this is likely a read error. This chain joins TRBV6-4 and TRBJ2-3; possibly TRBD2 for D (5 bases). The CDR3 is 15 amino acids. Germline values: CDR1 MRHNA, CDR2 SNTAGT. V lost 4 bases and J lost 3, with 14 bases in between. For the CDR3, the DNA is TGTGCCAGCAGTGCCCTAGAGGGAGAAACAGATACGCAGTATTTT. The encoded protein is CASSALEGETDTQYF.

This chain uses TRBV7-9 with TRBJ2-2, with D perhaps matching TRBD1 (6 bases). Germline V CDR1 and CDR2: SEHNR, FQNEAQ (reference sequence). The CDR3 is 18 amino acids. Trimming removed 5 bases from V and 9 bases from J, with 28 bases in between. CDR3 nucleotide sequence: TGTGCCAGCAGCCCGACGCCCACAGGGATTCCGAATCTTCGGGAGCTGTTTTTT. Protein sequence: CASSPTPTGIPNLRELFF.

The gene calls are TRBV28 and TRBJ2-7; D may be TRBD2 (5 bases). Germline V gene data show CDR1 as MDHEN and CDR2 as SYDVKM. V was shortened by 6 bases and J by 0 bases, with 21 bases between the two germline ends. The CDR3 spans 17 residues. CDR3 nucleotide sequence: TGTGCCAGCAGAGTTTTGGTTAGCCGGGATAACTCCTACGAGCAGTACTTC. It yields the protein CASRVLVSRDNSYEQYF.

This chain uses TRBV30 with TRBJ1-2; 10 bases line up with TRBD1. The germline V gene encodes CDR1 GTSNPN and CDR2 SVGIG (reference sequence). V lost 4 bases and J lost 7; bases outside the gene matches: 3. The CDR3 spans 12 residues. Here the CDR3 reads CAWTGTGAGYTF. In DNA, the CDR3 is TGTGCCTGGACCGGGACAGGGGCTGGCTACACCTTC. The full variable domain, completed using reference TRBV30 and TRBJ1-2, is SQTIHQWPATLVQPVGSPLSLECTVEGTSNPNLYWYRQAAGRGLQLLFYSVGIGQISSEVPQNLSASRPQDRQFILSSKKLLLSDSGFYLCAWTGTGAGYTFGSGTRLTVV.

The chain has TRBV10-3 and TRBJ2-7; D is tentatively TRBD1 or TRBD2 (5 bases each). The CDR3 is made up of 14 amino acids. The V gene's germline CDR1 is ENHRY and CDR2 SYGVKD. V lost 6 bases to trimming and J lost 2 bases, with 14 bases between them. CDR3 in amino acids: CAISPRDRTYEQYF. Here the CDR3 DNA reads TGTGCCATCAGCCCTCGGGACCGAACCTACGAGCAGTACTTC.

The chain recombines TRBV6-1 with TRBJ1-2; D unresolved. CDR1 and CDR2 (germline): MNHNS, SASEGT. V was cut by 0 bases and J by 8 bases, with 16 bases left in between. The CDR3 is 15 residues long. The CDR3 region has the DNA TGTGCCAGCAGTGAAGCACCGGGCCCGTTTCGGGGCTACACCTTC. It is translated as CASSEAPGPFRGYTF.

V is TRBV11-2 and J is TRBJ1-4; D gene unclear. Trimming took off 0 bases at V and 8 bases at J, with 16 bases between the two ends. The germline gives CDR1 SGHAT, CDR2 FQNNGV. The CDR3 loop spans 16 amino acids. CDR3 DNA sequence: TGTGCCAGCAGCTTAGACGGCCAGGCGCTAGGAGAAAAACTGTTTTTT. Translated, it gives CASSLDGQALGEKLFF. Based on the CDR3 plus reference TRBV11-2 and TRBJ1-4, the full variable domain is EAGVAQSPRYKIIEKRQSVAFWCNPISGHATLYWYQQILGQGPKLLIQFQNNGVVDDSQLPKDRFSAERLKGVDSTLKIQPAKLEDSAVYLCASSLDGQALGEKLFFGSGTQLSVL.